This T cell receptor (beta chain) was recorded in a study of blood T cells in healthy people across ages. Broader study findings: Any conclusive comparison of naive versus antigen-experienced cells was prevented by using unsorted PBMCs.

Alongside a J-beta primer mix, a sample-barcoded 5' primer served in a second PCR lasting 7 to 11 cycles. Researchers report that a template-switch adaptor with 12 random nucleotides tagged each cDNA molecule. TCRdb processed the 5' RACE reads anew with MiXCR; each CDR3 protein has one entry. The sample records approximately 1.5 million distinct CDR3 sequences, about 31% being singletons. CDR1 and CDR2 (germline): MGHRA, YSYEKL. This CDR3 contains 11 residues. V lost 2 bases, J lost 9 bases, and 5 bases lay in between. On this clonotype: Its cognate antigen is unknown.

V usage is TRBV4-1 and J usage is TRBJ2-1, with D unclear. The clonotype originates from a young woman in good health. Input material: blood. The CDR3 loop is CASSQRSEQFF. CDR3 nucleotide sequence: TGCGCCAGCAGCCAAAGATCTGAGCAGTTCTTC.